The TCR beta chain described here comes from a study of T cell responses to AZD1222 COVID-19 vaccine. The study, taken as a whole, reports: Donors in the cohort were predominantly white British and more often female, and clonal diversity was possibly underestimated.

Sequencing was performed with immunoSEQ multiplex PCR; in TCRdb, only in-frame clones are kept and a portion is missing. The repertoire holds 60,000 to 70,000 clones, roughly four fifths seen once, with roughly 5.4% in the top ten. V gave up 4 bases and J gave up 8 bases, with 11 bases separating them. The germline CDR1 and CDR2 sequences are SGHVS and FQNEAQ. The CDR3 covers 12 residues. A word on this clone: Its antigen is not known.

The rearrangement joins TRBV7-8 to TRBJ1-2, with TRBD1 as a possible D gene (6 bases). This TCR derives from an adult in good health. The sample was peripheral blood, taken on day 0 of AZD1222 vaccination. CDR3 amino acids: CASSSGGRGYTF. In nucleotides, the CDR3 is TGTGCCAGCAGCTCGGGGGGCAGAGGCTACACCTTC.